This T cell receptor (beta chain) originates from a study of T-cell reconstitution after alpha-beta-depleted transplantation in children. Broader study findings: Certain patients had high TCRbeta diversity at day 60, and it came from recipient T cells and thymic progenitors that survived.

CDR1 is SEHNR, CDR2 FQNEAQ, per germline (reference sequence). V shed 7 bases, J shed 2 bases, and the junction held 4 bases outside the gene matches. The length of the CDR3 is 14 residues. A remark on this clonotype: The antigen remains unidentified.

It was with unique molecular identifiers that the TCRbeta library was prepared. Via MiXCR, TCRdb re-called the PCR reads, giving one row per CDR3 protein. Of 300,000 or so distinct CDR3 sequences in the sample, approximately 20% were seen once. The V and J genes are TRBV7-9 and TRBJ2-1; 8 bases line up with TRBD2. The material sequenced was PBMCs, mostly from graft donor cells, taken 180 days after TCRalphabeta/CD19-depleted stem cell transplant. The clonotype comes from a male patient younger than 18 who had a stem cell transplant for acute lymphoblastic leukemia, so the T cells may come from the graft donor. The CDR3, as DNA: TGTGCCAGCATTTTAGCGGGGCCCTACAATGAGCAGTTCTTC. Protein: CASILAGPYNEQFF. Looking up the rest from reference TRBV7-9 and TRBJ2-1 gives the full variable domain: DTGVSQNPRHKITKRGQNVTFRCDPISEHNRLYWYRQTLGQGPEFLTYFQNEAQLEKSRLLSDRFSAERPKGSFSTLEIQRTEQGDSAMYLCASILAGPYNEQFFGPGTRLTVL.